The sample holds many counts of the clone carrying this TCR beta chain. Its antigen is still unknown. This entry is derived from a study of response to subunit inactivated influenza vaccine. General study findings and limits: The authors offered the suggestion that each seasonal influenza vaccination recruits few new T cells.

Trimming took 6 bases from V and 3 from J, leaving 14 bases between them. The CDR3 has 14 amino acids. MiXCR, run by TCRdb on the RT-PCR reads, gives a single entry per CDR3 protein. Seen here are fewer than 700,000 distinct CDR3 sequences, 10% to 15% observed once, and the top ten hold under 15%. The source is a man aged 45-60 years who received an inactivated influenza vaccine. The chain is built from TRBV12-3 or TRBV12-4 and TRBJ1-1; a possible D gene is TRBD1 (5 bases). Sequenced material: PBMCs from blood, taken more than 35 days after vaccination. This CDR3 is CASSLGGGDTEAFF. The CDR3, as DNA: TGTGCCAGCAGCCTTGGGGGGGGTGACACTGAAGCTTTCTTT.